Listed here is a single T cell receptor (beta chain). V dropped 0 bases and J dropped 3 bases, with 11 bases sitting between them. The CDR3 loop spans 15 amino acids. Germline V CDR1 and CDR2: MGHRA, YSYEKL. Original processing methods: Estimation of nucleated cell counts was performed using reference gene primer amplification. The method was immunoSEQ multiplex PCR; TCRdb's version includes in-frame clones alone and lacks a portion of them. D and trimming come from the DNA, and the V and J calls and clone size come from that table. The sample contains 200,000 or so clones, under 90% of which appear only once. The data derive from a study of blood T cell repertoires in COVID-19. Looking at the study overall: Some COVID-19 samples were acute and others convalescent; all came from the United States, Italy and Spain. From T cells, B-cell-depleted T cells, or PBMCs came the material, which was cDNA or gDNA.

V and J are TRBV4-1 and TRBJ1-1; no definite D call. This clonotype was sampled from a human donor in a cohort sampled during active COVID-19. Material: peripheral blood. CDR3 sequence reads: CASSQESRADTEAFF. DNA of the CDR3: TGCGCCAGCAGCCAAGAAAGTAGAGCGGACACTGAAGCTTTCTTT.